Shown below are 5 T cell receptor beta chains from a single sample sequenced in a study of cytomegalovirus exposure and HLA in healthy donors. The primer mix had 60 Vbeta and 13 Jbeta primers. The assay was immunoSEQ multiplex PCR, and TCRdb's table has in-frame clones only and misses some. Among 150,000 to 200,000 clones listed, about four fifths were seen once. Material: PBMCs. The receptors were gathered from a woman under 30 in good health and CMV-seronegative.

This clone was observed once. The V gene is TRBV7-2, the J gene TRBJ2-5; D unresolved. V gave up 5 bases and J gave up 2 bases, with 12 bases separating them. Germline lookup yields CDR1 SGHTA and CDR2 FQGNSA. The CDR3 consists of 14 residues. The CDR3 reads CASSMNSRQETQYF. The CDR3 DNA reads TGTGCCAGCAGCATGAATAGCAGACAAGAGACCCAGTACTTC.

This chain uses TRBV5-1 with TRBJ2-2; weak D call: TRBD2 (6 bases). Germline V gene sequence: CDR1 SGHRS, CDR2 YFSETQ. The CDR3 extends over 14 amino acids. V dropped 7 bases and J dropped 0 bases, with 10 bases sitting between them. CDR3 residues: CASCREANTGELFF. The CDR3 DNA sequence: TGCGCCAGCTGTAGGGAGGCGAACACCGGGGAGCTGTTTTTT. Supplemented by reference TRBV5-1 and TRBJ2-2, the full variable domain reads KAGVTQTPRYLIKTRGQQVTLSCSPISGHRSVSWYQQTPGQGLQFLFEYFSETQRNKGNFPGRFSGRQFSNSRSEMNVSTLELGDSALYLCASCREANTGELFFGEGSRLTVL.

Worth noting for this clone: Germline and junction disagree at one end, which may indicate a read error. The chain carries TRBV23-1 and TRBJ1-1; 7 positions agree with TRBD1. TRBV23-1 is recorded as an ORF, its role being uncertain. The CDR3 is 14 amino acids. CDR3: CAGSHSGQVTEAFF. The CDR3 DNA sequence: TGCGCCGGCAGTCACTCCGGACAGGTGACTGAAGCTTTCTTT.

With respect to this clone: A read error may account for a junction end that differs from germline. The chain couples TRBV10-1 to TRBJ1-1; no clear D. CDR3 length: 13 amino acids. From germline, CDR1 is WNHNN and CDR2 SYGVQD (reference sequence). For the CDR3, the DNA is TGCGCCAGCAGTGAGGACTTGAACACTGAAGCTCTCTTT. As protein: CASSEDLNTEALF.

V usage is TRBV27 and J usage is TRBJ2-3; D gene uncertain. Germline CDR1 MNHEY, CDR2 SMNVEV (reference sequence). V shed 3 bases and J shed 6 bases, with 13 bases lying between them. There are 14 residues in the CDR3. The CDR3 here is CASSFAAKWDTQYF. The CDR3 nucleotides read TGTGCCAGCAGTTTTGCGGCTAAGTGGGATACGCAGTATTTT.